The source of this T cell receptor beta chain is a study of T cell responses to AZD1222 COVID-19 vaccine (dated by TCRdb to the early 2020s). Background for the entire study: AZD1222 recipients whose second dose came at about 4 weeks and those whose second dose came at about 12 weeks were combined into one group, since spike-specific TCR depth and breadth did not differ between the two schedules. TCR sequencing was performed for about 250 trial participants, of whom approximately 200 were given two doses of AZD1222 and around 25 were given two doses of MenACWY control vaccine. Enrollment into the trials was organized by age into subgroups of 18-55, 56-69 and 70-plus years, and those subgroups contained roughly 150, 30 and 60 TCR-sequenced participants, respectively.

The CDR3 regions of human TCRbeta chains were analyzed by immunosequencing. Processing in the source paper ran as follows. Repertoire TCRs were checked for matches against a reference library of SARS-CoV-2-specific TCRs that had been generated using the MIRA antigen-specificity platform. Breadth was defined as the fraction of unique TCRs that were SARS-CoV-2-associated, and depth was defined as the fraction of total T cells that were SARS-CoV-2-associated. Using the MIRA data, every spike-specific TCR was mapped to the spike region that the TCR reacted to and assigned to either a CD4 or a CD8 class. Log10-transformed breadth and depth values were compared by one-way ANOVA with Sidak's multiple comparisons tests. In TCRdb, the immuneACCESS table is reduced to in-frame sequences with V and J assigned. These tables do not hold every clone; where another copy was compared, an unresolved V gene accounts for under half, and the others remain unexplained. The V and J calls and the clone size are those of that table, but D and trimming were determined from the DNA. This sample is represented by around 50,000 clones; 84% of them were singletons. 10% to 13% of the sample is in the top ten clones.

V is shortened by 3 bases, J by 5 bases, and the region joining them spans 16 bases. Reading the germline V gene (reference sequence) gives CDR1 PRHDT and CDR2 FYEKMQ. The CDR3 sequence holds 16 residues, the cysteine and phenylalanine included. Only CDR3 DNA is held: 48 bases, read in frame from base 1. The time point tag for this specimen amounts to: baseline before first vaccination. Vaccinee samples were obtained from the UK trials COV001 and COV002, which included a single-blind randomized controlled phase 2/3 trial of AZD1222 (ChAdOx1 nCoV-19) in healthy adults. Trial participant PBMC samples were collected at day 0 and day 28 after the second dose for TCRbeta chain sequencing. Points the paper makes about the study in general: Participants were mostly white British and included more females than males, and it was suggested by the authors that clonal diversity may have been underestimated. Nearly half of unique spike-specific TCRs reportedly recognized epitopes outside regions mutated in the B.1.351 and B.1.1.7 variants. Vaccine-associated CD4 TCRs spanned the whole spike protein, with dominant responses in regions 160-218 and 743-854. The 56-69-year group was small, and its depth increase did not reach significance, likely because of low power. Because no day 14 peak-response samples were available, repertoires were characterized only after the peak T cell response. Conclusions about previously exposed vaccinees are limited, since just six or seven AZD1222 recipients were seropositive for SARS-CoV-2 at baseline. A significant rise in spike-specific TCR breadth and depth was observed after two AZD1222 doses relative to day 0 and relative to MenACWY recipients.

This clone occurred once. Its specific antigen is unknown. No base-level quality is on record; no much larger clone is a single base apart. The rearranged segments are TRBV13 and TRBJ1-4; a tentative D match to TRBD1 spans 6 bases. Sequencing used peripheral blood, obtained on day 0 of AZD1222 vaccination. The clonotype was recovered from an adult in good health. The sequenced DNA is TGTGCCAGCAGCTTCTCCGGACAGCTACTAAATGAAAAACTGTTTTTT. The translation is CASSFSGQLLNEKLFF.